This T cell receptor (beta chain) was profiled in a study of blood T cell repertoires in COVID-19. On the study more broadly: Samples representing acute and convalescent COVID-19 were sourced from the United States, Italy and Spain.

Profiling relied on immunoSEQ multiplex PCR, and the TCRdb table lists in-frame clones only, not all of them. The sample lists approximately 120,000 clones, around 82% occurring once. Germline CDR1 is SGHRS and CDR2 is YFSETQ. The V end was cut by 5 bases, the J end by 4 bases, with 18 bases between. There are 16 residues in the CDR3. The receptor was isolated from a woman in her forties or fifties with acute or convalescent COVID-19. Sequenced input: peripheral blood. The genes are TRBV5-1 and TRBJ2-2, with D perhaps matching TRBD2 (6 bases). The CDR3 here is CASRPSGGTGTGELFF. The CDR3 DNA is TGCGCCAGCAGGCCTTCTGGGGGGACGGGCACCGGGGAGCTGTTTTTT. The full variable domain, completed using reference TRBV5-1 and TRBJ2-2, is KAGVTQTPRYLIKTRGQQVTLSCSPISGHRSVSWYQQTPGQGLQFLFEYFSETQRNKGNFPGRFSGRQFSNSRSEMNVSTLELGDSALYLCASRPSGGTGTGELFFGEGSRLTVL.